This T cell receptor (beta chain) is from a study of CD8 T cells in ankylosing spondylitis. The study's findings and limits: Significantly higher representation of disease-linked clones was reported for matched ankylosing spondylitis synovial fluid.

TCRdb itself ran the 5' RACE reads through MiXCR, one entry per CDR3 protein. The sample includes 300,000 to 350,000 distinct CDR3 sequences, around a tenth of them seen just once. This clonotype was seen many times. The antigen is undetermined. The CDR3 consists of 15 residues. J gave up 7 bases and V 0 bases, and 11 bases lay outside the gene matches. CDR1 is DFQATT and CDR2 is SNEGSKA in the germline V gene (reference sequence). The V call is TRBV20-1, the J call TRBJ2-7, with 8 bases fitting TRBD1. The material sequenced was blood, either unsorted or a sorted T cell fraction (not recorded which). The receptor was derived from a female donor with ankylosing spondylitis or in good health (not recorded which). DNA of the CDR3: TGCAGTGCTAGAGATCCATTCACAGGGGGACAAGAGCAGTACTTC. Translating it yields CSARDPFTGGQEQYF.